This TCR beta chain was recovered during a study of control samples from healthy donors and cancer patients. The germline V and J ends were trimmed by 1 base and 0 bases, with 12 bases remaining between them. Germline V gives CDR1 SGHVS, CDR2 FNYEAQ. This CDR3 comprises 17 residues. Clones were sequenced by immunoSEQ multiplex PCR, and TCRdb holds only the in-frame ones, with some missing. The top ten clones hold around 6% of a sample with about 120,000 clones, around nine tenths of them seen once. This sequence originates from a man aged 18-30 years in good health. Sequenced: blood. This chain uses TRBV7-6 with TRBJ1-4; D is uncertain. The CDR3 here is CASSLGVGRTTNEKLFF. The CDR3 nucleotides are TGTGCCAGCAGCTTAGGGGTGGGCCGAACAACTAATGAAAAACTGTTTTTT.